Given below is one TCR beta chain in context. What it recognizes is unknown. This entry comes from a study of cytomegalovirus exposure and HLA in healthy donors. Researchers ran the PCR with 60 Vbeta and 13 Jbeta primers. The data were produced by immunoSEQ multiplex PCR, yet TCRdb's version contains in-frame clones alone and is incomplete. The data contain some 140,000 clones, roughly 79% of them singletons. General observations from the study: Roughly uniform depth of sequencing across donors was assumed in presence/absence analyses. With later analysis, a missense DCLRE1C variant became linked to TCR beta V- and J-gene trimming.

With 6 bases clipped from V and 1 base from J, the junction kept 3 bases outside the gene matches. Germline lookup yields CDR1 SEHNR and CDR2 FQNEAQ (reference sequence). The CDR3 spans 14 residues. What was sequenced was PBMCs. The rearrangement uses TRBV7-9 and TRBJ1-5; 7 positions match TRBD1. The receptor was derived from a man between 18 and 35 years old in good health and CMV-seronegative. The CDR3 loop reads CASSRDRSNQPQHF. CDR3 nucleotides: TGTGCCAGCAGTCGGGACAGAAGCAATCAGCCCCAGCATTTT.